One sample yielded the 27 T cell receptor beta chains listed below, sequenced in a study of shared clonotypes between healthy human individuals (dated by TCRdb to about 2020). Receptors were amplified or captured by the immunoSEQ multiplex PCR assay. Imported from immuneACCESS, the table was reduced by TCRdb to in-frame sequences with V and J called. These copies leave out some clones; in studies compared against another copy, an unresolved V gene accounts for under half, and the cause of the remainder is not known. The sample contains roughly 2,500,000 clones, approximately 93% of them found a single time. Around 0.4% of the sample is in the top ten clones. Sequencing was performed on naive CD4+ T cells from PBMCs. Per the publication, the cell subset or site label means: CD45RA+ positively selected. These TCRs come from a man aged 18 to 35 in good health. Some clones in this sample may be carry-over from other donors' samples.

V gene TRBV11-3 combines with J gene TRBJ2-1; 12 bases fit TRBD2. Trimming took 4 bases from V and 7 from J; bases not matched to a gene: 5. This CDR3 comprises 15 residues. Germline V CDR1 and CDR2: SGHNT, YENEEA. This CDR3 is CASSWSGTSGNEQFF. In nucleotides, the CDR3 is TGTGCCAGCAGCTGGTCCGGGACTAGCGGGAATGAGCAGTTCTTC.

A remark on this clone: The same CDR3 is also encoded by other DNA sequences in this sample. The CDR3 sequence: CASSLGGSTEAFF. The CDR3 nucleotides read TGTGCCAGCAGCTTAGGGGGAAGCACTGAAGCTTTCTTT. V gene TRBV7-8 combines with J gene TRBJ1-1; D gene ambiguous. The germline V gene has CDR1 SGHVS and CDR2 FQNEAQ. The CDR3 covers 13 residues. V lost 1 base to trimming and J lost 4 bases, with 7 bases between them.

The chain couples TRBV28 to TRBJ2-7; 7 nucleotides agree with TRBD1. Germline CDR1 MDHEN, CDR2 SYDVKM. This CDR3 spans 17 amino acids. Unmatched junction bases numbered 16, after V lost 6 bases and J lost 2 bases. CDR3 sequence: CASSTTPGQASAYEQYF. CDR3 nucleotide sequence: TGTGCCAGCAGCACGACCCCCGGACAGGCGTCCGCCTACGAGCAGTACTTC.

This clone occurred once. V gene TRBV9 combines with J gene TRBJ1-6; unclear D gene. V was shortened by 0 bases and J by 7 bases, with 8 bases between the two germline ends. The germline V gene encodes CDR1 SGDLS and CDR2 YYNGEE. The CDR3 length is 14 residues. The CDR3 loop is CASSVGFVNSPLHF. The CDR3 bases are TGTGCCAGCAGCGTAGGATTCGTAAATTCACCCCTCCACTTT.

This rearrangement joins TRBV2 to TRBJ2-1; D unclear. V lost 5 bases, J lost 8 bases, and 7 bases lay in between. This CDR3 comprises 11 residues. Germline CDR1 and CDR2: SNHLY and FYNNEI. In DNA, the CDR3 is TGTGCCAGCAGTTCTCACTATGAGCAGTTCTTC. Translation gives CASSSHYEQFF.

The chain combines TRBV29-1 with TRBJ1-2, with D perhaps TRBD1 (6 bases). The CDR3 totals 12 residues. Per the germline V gene, CDR1 is SQVTM and CDR2 is ANQGSEA. Trimming left V 7 bases short and J 4 bases short, with 13 bases between. The CDR3 bases are TGCAGCGCTGGGACAAGGGCCTATGGCTACACCTTC. It codes for CSAGTRAYGYTF.

This clone was counted a single time. The chain employs TRBV7-9 and TRBJ1-2; D might be TRBD1 (6 bases). Trimming cost V 3 bases and J 6 bases, with 17 bases left between them. The length of the CDR3 is 15 residues. Germline loops: CDR1 SEHNR, CDR2 FQNEAQ (reference sequence). The CDR3 region is CASSFGRGDGDGYTF. The CDR3 DNA sequence: TGTGCCAGCAGCTTTGGAAGGGGGGACGGGGATGGCTACACCTTC.

V usage is TRBV7-6 and J usage is TRBJ1-3, with D perhaps matching TRBD1 (5 bases). This CDR3 is 17 amino acids long. Deletions cut 5 bases from V and 2 bases from J, with 19 bases between. Germline V gene data show CDR1 as SGHVS and CDR2 as FNYEAQ. CDR3 loop: CASSQLPRGGAGNTIYF. Here the CDR3 DNA reads TGTGCCAGCAGCCAACTACCTAGAGGAGGGGCTGGAAACACCATATATTTT.

This clone appeared once. The V and J genes are TRBV28 and TRBJ2-2; D is uncertain. The CDR3 totals 15 residues. Germline-derived CDR1 and CDR2 are MDHEN and SYDVKM. V was clipped by 4 bases and J by 3 bases, with 12 bases between them. CDR3 protein: CASSSGPSYTGELFF. In DNA, the CDR3 is TGTGCCAGCAGTTCCGGGCCCTCCTACACCGGGGAGCTGTTTTTT.

The rearrangement links TRBV13 to TRBJ1-1; D is undetermined. Germline-derived CDR1 and CDR2 are PRHDT and FYEKMQ (reference sequence). The V and J ends lost 0 bases and 4 bases respectively, with 9 bases between them. CDR3 length: 14 residues. CDR3 amino acids: CASSLGGLGTEAFF. CDR3 sequence (DNA): TGTGCCAGCAGCTTAGGGGGGTTGGGCACTGAAGCTTTCTTT. The variable domain in full, with the rest retrieved from reference TRBV13 and TRBJ1-1, is AAGVIQSPRHLIKEKRETATLKCYPIPRHDTVYWYQQGPGQDPQFLISFYEKMQSDKGSIPDRFSAQQFSDYHSELNMSSLELGDSALYFCASSLGGLGTEAFFGQGTRLTVV.

V gene TRBV21-1 combines with J gene TRBJ2-3; the table's D call, TRBD1, has no DNA check behind it. TRBV21-1 is marked as a pseudogene. The CDR3 is 17 amino acids. CDR3 DNA: TGTGCCAGCAGCAAAGACCGGGACAGGGAGGGCACAGATACGCAGTATTTT. This gives the protein CASSKDRDREGTDTQYF.

CDR3 nucleotide sequence: TGTGCCAGCAGCCCGACGTGGACTAGCGGGAAGAATGAGCAGTTCTTC. Translated: CASSPTWTSGKNEQFF. The chain links TRBV11-2 to TRBJ2-1; 12 bases align to TRBD2. Germline V gives CDR1 SGHAT, CDR2 FQNNGV. The CDR3 is 16 amino acids. V was clipped by 5 bases and J by 7 bases; unmatched bases: 9.

This sequence joins TRBV6-6 and TRBJ2-3; the D gene is possibly TRBD2 (6 bases). The V end was cut by 5 bases, the J end by 0 bases, with 9 bases between. The CDR3 spans 14 residues. Germline V CDR1 and CDR2: MNHNY, SVGAGI (reference sequence). The CDR3 sequence: CASSPTSSTDTQYF. Written as DNA, the CDR3 is TGTGCCAGCAGTCCTACTAGCAGCACAGATACGCAGTATTTT.

Concerning this clone: This sample includes further DNA sequences coding for the same CDR3. The chain has TRBV28 and TRBJ2-1; D not resolved. The CDR3 extends over 14 amino acids. V lost 5 bases and J 0 bases, leaving 8 bases between the germline ends. Germline V gives CDR1 MDHEN, CDR2 SYDVKM. The CDR3 region is CASSPRSSYNEQFF. DNA of the CDR3: TGTGCCAGCAGTCCCAGGAGCTCCTACAATGAGCAGTTCTTC.

CDR3 residues: CASSPGQGIGQPQHF. CDR3 bases: TGTGCCAGCAGTCCAGGACAGGGAATTGGACAGCCCCAGCATTTT. The V and J genes are TRBV6-5 and TRBJ1-5; 8 nucleotides align to TRBD1. The CDR3 totals 15 residues. V shed 5 bases and J 7 bases; nucleotides not matched to a gene: 10. Germline lookup yields CDR1 MNHEY and CDR2 SVGAGI.

This chain links TRBV21-1 with TRBJ2-1; the D call TRBD2 from the table was never checked on the DNA. TRBV21-1 is a recognized pseudogene. CDR3 size: 14 residues. Written as DNA, the CDR3 is TGTGCCAGCAGGAGGCTAGCGAGATACAATGAGCAGTTCTTC. Its protein product is CASRRLARYNEQFF.

The J gene is TRBJ1-1, the V gene TRBV28; no clear D gene. Trimming shortened V by 6 bases and J by 3 bases, and 11 bases separated the two germline ends. The CDR3 runs to 13 residues. Per the germline V gene, CDR1 is MDHEN and CDR2 is SYDVKM. The CDR3 loop is CASSPPPDTEAFF. The CDR3 region has the DNA TGTGCCAGCAGCCCCCCTCCGGACACTGAAGCTTTCTTT.

This sequence joins TRBV25-1 and TRBJ2-7; 11 bases align to TRBD2. Trimming removed 4 bases from V and 2 bases from J; junction bases left unmatched: 1. The CDR3 runs to 14 residues. Per germline, CDR1 MGHDK and CDR2 SYGVNS. CDR3 loop: CASSVSGRAYEQYF. The CDR3 region has the DNA TGTGCCAGCAGTGTTAGCGGGAGGGCCTACGAGCAGTACTTC.

The rearrangement joins TRBV5-4 to TRBJ2-5, with a weak D call TRBD2 (7 bases). The germline gives CDR1 SGHNT, CDR2 YYREEE (reference sequence). V was cut by 4 bases and J by 4 bases, with 17 bases left in between. This CDR3 has 15 residues. CDR3: CASSPRGAGRETQYF. The CDR3 region has the DNA TGTGCCAGCAGCCCCCGGGGGGCAGGCCGAGAGACCCAGTACTTC.

This sequence joins TRBV2 and TRBJ2-1; 10 bases map to TRBD1. The V gene's germline CDR1 is SNHLY and CDR2 FYNNEI. Trimming removed 6 bases from V and 4 bases from J; junction bases left unmatched: 6. The CDR3 is made up of 15 amino acids. CDR3 residues: CASRDRGAPYNEQFF. The DNA of the CDR3 is TGTGCCAGCAGGGACAGGGGGGCCCCTTACAATGAGCAGTTCTTC.

V is TRBV7-9 and J is TRBJ2-1; the match to TRBD2 covers 11 bases. The CDR3 totals 16 residues. Looked up from germline, CDR1 is SEHNR and CDR2 is FQNEAQ (reference sequence). The V gene end was trimmed by 4 bases and the J gene end by 2 bases; junction bases not matched to a gene: 4. DNA of the CDR3: TGTGCCAGCAGCTCACCGGGACTAGCGGCCTACAATGAGCAGTTCTTC. Its protein is CASSSPGLAAYNEQFF. Complete variable domain (other parts from reference TRBV7-9 and TRBJ2-1): DTGVSQNPRHKITKRGQNVTFRCDPISEHNRLYWYRQTLGQGPEFLTYFQNEAQLEKSRLLSDRFSAERPKGSFSTLEIQRTEQGDSAMYLCASSSPGLAAYNEQFFGPGTRLTVL.

This chain links TRBV6-6 with TRBJ1-1; TRBD1 matches 8 bases. V was clipped by 2 bases and J by 4 bases; unmatched bases: 6. Looked up from germline, CDR1 is MNHNY and CDR2 is SVGAGI (reference sequence). This CDR3 region has 15 residues. In DNA, the CDR3 is TGTGCCAGCAGTTACGCTACAGGGGGAGGCACTGAAGCTTTCTTT. It translates to CASSYATGGGTEAFF.

This chain uses TRBV19 with TRBJ2-2, with D possibly matching TRBD2 (5 bases). Germline values: CDR1 LNHDA, CDR2 SQIVND (reference sequence). Deletions cut 0 bases from V and 5 bases from J, with 19 bases between. The CDR3 runs to 18 residues. The CDR3 nucleotides read TGTGCCAGTAGTATAGACTTTAGCCGCCGACGGACTACCGGGGAGCTGTTTTTT. It translates to CASSIDFSRRRTTGELFF.

The chain is built from TRBV18 and TRBJ2-1, with a weak D call TRBD1 (5 bases). Trimming left V 4 bases short and J 4 bases short, with 8 bases between. Germline V gene lookup returns CDR1 KGHSH and CDR2 LQKENI. This CDR3 contains 13 residues. Written as DNA, the CDR3 is TGTGCCAGCTCACAGGGGCTATACAATGAGCAGTTCTTC. Residues: CASSQGLYNEQFF.

This clone was recorded only once. Germline is not matched at one junction end, which may reflect a read error. V and J are TRBV6-1 and TRBJ2-7; D possibly corresponds to TRBD2 (6 bases). The CDR3 runs to 13 residues. Germline values: CDR1 MNHNS, CDR2 SASEGT. This CDR3 reads CASSEVGGSEQYF. CDR3 sequence (DNA): TGTGCCAGCAGCGAAGTCGGGGGTTCTGAGCAGTACTTC.

This chain joins TRBV28 and TRBJ1-5, with D possibly matching TRBD1 (6 bases). V was shortened by 10 bases and J by 3 bases, with 13 bases between the two germline ends. This CDR3 region has 13 residues. Looked up from germline, CDR1 is MDHEN and CDR2 is SYDVKM. The CDR3 DNA is TGTGCCATCCTTGGGGGCGCCAATCAGCCCCAGCATTTT. It codes for CAILGGANQPQHF.

V usage is TRBV9 and J usage is TRBJ1-5, with TRBD1 as a possible D gene (5 bases). The CDR3 contains 18 residues. V lost 1 base and J 0 bases, leaving 17 bases between the germline ends. Germline V gene sequence: CDR1 SGDLS, CDR2 YYNGEE. For the CDR3, the DNA is TGTGCCAGCAGCGTATTCCGGGGGACTTTTAGTAGCAATCAGCCCCAGCATTTT. Protein product: CASSVFRGTFSSNQPQHF.